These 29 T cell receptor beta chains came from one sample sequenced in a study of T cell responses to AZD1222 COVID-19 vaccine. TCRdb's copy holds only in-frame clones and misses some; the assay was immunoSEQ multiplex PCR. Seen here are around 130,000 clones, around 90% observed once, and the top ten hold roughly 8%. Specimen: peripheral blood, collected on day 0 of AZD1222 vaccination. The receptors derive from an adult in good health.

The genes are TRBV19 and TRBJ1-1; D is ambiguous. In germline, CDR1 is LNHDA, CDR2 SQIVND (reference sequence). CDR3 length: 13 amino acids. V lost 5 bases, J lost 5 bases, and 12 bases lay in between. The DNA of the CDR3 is TGTGCCAGTAGTGTAGCCCTGGGGACTGAAGCTTTCTTT. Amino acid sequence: CASSVALGTEAFF.

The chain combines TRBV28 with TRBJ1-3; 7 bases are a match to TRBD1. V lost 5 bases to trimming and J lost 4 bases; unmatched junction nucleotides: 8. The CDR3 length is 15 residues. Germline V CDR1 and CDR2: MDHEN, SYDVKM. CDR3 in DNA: TGTGCCAGCAGTCTCCTCGACAGGGACGGAAACACCATATATTTT. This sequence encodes CASSLLDRDGNTIYF.

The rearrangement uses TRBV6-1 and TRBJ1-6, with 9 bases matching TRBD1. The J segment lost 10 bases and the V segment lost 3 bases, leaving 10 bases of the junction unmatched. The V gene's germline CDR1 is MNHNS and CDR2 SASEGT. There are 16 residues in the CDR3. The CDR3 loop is CASSDTGGPFMSPLHF. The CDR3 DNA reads TGTGCCAGCAGTGACACAGGGGGCCCGTTTATGTCACCCCTCCACTTT.

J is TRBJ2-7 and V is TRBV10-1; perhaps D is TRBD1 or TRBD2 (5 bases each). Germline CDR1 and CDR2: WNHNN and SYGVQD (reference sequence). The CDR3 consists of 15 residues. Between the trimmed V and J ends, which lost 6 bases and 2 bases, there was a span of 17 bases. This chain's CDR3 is CASSTNRDGAYEQYF. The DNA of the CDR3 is TGCGCCAGCAGCACGAACCGGGACGGTGCCTACGAGCAGTACTTC.

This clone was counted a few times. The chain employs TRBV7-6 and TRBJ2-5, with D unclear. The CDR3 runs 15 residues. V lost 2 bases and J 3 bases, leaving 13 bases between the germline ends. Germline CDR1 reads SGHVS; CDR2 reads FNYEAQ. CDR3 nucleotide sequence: TGTGCCAGCAGCTTACTTCCCTCGTTGAAAGAGACCCAGTACTTC. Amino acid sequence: CASSLLPSLKETQYF.

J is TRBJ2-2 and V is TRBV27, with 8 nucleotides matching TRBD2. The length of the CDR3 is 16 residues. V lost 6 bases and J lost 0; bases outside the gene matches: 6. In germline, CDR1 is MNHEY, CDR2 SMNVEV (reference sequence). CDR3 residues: CASRAGGTSNTGELFF. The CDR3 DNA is TGTGCCAGCAGGGCGGGGGGCACTTCGAACACCGGGGAGCTGTTTTTT.

The CDR3 DNA sequence: TGTGCCAGCCGACCAGGGCGAGACAATGAGCAGTTCTTC. It specifies CASRPGRDNEQFF. This chain links TRBV5-4 with TRBJ2-1; a possible D gene is TRBD1 (5 bases). From germline, CDR1 is SGHNT and CDR2 YYREEE (reference sequence). The CDR3 length is 13 residues. Trimming cost V 7 bases and J 5 bases, with 13 bases left between them.

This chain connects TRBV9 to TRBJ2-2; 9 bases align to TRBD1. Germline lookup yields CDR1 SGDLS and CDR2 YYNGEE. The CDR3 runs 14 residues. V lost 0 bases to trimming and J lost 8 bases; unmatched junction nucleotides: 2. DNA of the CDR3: TGTGCCAGCAGCGTAGGACAGGGGGTTGGGGAGCTGTTTTTT. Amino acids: CASSVGQGVGELFF.

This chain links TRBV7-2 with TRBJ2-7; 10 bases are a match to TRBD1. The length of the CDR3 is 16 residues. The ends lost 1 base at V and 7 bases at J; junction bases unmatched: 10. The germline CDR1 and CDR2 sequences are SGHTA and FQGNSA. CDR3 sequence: CASSLDWDRGMGEQYF. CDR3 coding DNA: TGTGCCAGCAGCTTAGATTGGGACAGGGGAATGGGGGAGCAGTACTTC.

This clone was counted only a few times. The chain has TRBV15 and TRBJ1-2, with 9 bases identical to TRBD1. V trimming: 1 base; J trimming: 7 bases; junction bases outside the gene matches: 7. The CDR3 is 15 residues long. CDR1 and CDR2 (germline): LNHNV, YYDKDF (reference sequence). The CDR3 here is CATSRVPTGGGGYTF. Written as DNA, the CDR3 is TGTGCCACCAGCAGAGTCCCGACAGGGGGTGGTGGCTACACCTTC.

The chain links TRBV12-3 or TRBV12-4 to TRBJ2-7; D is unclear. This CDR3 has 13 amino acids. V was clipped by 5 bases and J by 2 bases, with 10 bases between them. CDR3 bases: TGTGCCAGCAGTAGGTACAGTACCTACGAGCAGTACTTC. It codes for CASSRYSTYEQYF.

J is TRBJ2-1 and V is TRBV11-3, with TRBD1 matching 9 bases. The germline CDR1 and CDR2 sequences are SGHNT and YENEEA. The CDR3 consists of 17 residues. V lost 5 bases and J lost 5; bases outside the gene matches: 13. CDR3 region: CASSPRSGQGINNEQFF. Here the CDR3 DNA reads TGTGCCAGCAGCCCGCGTTCGGGACAGGGTATCAACAATGAGCAGTTCTTC.

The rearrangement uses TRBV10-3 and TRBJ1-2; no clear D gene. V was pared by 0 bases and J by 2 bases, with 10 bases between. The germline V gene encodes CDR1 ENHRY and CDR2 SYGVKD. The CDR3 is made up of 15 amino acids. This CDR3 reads CAISESLEANYGYTF. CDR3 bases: TGTGCCATCAGTGAGTCGTTGGAGGCAAACTATGGCTACACCTTC.

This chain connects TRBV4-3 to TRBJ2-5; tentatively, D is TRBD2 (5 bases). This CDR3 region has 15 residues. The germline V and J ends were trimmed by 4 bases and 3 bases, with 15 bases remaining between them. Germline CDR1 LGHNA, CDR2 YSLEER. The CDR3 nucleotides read TGCGCCAGCAGCCCGGGGAAGGTGCGCGAAGAGACCCAGTACTTC. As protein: CASSPGKVREETQYF.

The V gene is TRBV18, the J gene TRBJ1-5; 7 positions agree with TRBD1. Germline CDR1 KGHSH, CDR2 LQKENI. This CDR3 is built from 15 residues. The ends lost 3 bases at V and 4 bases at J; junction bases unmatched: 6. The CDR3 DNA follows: TGTGCCAGCTCACCCGCCCAGGGGGAAAATCAGCCCCAGCATTTT. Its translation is CASSPAQGENQPQHF. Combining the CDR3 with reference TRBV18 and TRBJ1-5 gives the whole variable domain NAGVMQNPRHLVRRRGQEARLRCSPMKGHSHVYWYRQLPEEGLKFMVYLQKENIIDESGMPKERFSAEFPKEGPSILRIQQVVRGDSAAYFCASSPAQGENQPQHFGDGTRLSIL.

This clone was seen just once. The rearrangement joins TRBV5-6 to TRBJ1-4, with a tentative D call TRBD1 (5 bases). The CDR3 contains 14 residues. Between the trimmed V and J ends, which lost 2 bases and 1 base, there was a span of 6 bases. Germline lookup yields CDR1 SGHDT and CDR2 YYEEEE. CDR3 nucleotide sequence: TGTGCCAGCAGCTTAACAGGAACTAATGAAAAACTGTTTTTT. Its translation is CASSLTGTNEKLFF.

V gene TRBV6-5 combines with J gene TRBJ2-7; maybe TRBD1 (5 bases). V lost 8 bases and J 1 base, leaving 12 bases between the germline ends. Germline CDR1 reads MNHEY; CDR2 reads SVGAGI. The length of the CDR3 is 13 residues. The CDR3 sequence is CASHLTGSYEQYF. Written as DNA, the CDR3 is TGTGCCAGCCACCTAACAGGATCCTACGAGCAGTACTTC.

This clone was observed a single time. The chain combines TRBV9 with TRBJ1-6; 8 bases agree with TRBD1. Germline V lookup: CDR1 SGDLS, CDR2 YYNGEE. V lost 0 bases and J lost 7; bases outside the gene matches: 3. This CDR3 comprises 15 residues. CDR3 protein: CASSVEGQDNSPLHF. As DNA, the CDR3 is TGTGCCAGCAGCGTAGAGGGACAGGACAATTCACCCCTCCACTTT. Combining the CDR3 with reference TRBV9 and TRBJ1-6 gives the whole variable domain DSGVTQTPKHLITATGQRVTLRCSPRSGDLSVYWYQQSLDQGLQFLIQYYNGEERAKGNILERFSAQQFPDLHSELNLSSLELGDSALYFCASSVEGQDNSPLHFGNGTRLTVT.

CDR3 in DNA: TGCAGCGTTGGGGTTTCAGGGATAAACACCGGGGAGCTGTTTTTT. As protein: CSVGVSGINTGELFF. The chain recombines TRBV29-1 with TRBJ2-2, with D perhaps matching TRBD1 (5 bases). Trimming took 4 bases from V and 2 from J, leaving 14 bases between them. Germline V CDR1 and CDR2: SQVTM, ANQGSEA. The CDR3 covers 15 residues.

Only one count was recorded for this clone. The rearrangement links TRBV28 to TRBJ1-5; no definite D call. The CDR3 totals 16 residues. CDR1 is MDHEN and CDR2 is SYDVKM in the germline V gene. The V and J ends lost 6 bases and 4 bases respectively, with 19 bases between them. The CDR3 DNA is TGTGCCAGCAGCCCCACCGGCGGCCTAAAGAATCAGCCCCAGCATTTT. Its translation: CASSPTGGLKNQPQHF.

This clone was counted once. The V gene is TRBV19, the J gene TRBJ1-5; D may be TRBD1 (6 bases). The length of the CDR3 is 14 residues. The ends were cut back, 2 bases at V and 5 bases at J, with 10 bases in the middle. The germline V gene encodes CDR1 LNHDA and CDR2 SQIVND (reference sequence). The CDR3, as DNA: TGTGCCAGTAGTATAAGGGGGATCGATCAGCCCCAGCATTTT. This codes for CASSIRGIDQPQHF.

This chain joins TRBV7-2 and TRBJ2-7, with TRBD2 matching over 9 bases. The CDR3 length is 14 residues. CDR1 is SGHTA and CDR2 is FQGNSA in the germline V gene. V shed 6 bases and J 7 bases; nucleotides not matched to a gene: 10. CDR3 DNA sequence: TGTGCCAGCAGTTCCAGTAGCGGGAGCTGGGAGCAGTACTTC. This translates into CASSSSSGSWEQYF.

CDR3 region: CASSYLGPAGELFF. The CDR3 DNA reads as TGTGCCAGCAGTTACCTAGGACCCGCCGGGGAGCTGTTTTTT. The V call is TRBV6-2 or TRBV6-3, the J call TRBJ2-2; D is unresolved. This CDR3 spans 14 amino acids. CDR1 is MNHEY and CDR2 is SVGEGT in the germline V gene. Trimming stripped 2 bases from V and 6 bases from J, with 10 bases between.

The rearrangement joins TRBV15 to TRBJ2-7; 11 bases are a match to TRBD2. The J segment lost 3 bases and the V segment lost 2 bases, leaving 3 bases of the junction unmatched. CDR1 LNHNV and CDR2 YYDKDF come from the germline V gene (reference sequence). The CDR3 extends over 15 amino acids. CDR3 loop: CATSRLAGGLYEQYF. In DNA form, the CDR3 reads TGTGCCACCAGCAGACTAGCGGGGGGACTCTACGAGCAGTACTTC.

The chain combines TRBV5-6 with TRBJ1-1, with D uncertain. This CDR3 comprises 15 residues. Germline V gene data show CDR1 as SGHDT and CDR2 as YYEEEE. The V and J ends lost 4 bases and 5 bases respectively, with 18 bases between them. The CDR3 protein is CASSLGREVGTEAFF. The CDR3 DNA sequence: TGTGCCAGCAGCCTGGGGAGGGAAGTGGGAACTGAAGCTTTCTTT.

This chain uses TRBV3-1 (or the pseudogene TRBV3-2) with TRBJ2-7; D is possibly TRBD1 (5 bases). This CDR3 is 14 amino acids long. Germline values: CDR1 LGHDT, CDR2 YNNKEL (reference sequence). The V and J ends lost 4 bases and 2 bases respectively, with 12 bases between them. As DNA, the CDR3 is TGTGCCAGCAGCCGATCTTTACAGGCCTACGAGCAGTACTTC. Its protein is CASSRSLQAYEQYF.

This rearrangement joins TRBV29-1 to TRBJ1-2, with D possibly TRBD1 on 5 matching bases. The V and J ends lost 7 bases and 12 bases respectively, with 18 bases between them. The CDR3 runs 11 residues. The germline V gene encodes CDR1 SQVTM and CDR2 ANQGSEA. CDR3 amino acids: CSAASGRPHTF. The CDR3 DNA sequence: TGCAGCGCCGCATCGGGACGGCCTCACACCTTC.

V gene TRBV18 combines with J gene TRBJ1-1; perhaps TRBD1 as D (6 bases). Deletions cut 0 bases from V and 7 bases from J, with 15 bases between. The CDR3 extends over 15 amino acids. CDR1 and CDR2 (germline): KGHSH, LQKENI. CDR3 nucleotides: TGTGCCAGCTCACCACCGAATCAAGGGGGAGGTGAAGCTTTCTTT. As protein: CASSPPNQGGGEAFF. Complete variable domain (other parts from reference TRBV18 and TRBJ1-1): NAGVMQNPRHLVRRRGQEARLRCSPMKGHSHVYWYRQLPEEGLKFMVYLQKENIIDESGMPKERFSAEFPKEGPSILRIQQVVRGDSAAYFCASSPPNQGGGEAFFGQGTRLTVV.

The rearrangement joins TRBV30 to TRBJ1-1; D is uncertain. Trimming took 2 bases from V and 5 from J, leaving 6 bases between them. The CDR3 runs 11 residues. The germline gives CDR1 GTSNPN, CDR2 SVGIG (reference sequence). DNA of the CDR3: TGTGCCTGGAGTCGAAATACTGAAGCTTTCTTT. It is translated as CAWSRNTEAFF.